The rows below give T cell receptor beta chains drawn from one sample of a study of blood T cell repertoires in COVID-19. The protocol was immunoSEQ multiplex PCR, while the TCRdb copy is restricted to in-frame clones and leaves out a portion. This repertoire shows 60,000 to 80,000 clones, approximately 85% found once; its top ten account for more than 20%. The source material was peripheral blood. The receptors were sampled from a man in his forties or fifties with acute or convalescent COVID-19. Both conserved end residues are part of each CDR3. The order of the fields is clone size, J gene, CDR3 length, D gene, V gene, CDR3 protein, CDR3 DNA. D genes are given only for firm matches. A row's size may be missing; if present it is once, few, many or a size class.

>.|TRBJ1-5|16|.|TRBV7-8
CASSLMGGGSNQPQHF
TGTGCCAGCAGCCTCATGGGAGGGGGAAGCAATCAGCCCCAGCATTTT
>.|TRBJ1-6|18|.|TRBV19
CASSIAGMEVWNNSPLHF
TGTGCCAGTAGTATAGCGGGTATGGAAGTGTGGAATAATTCACCCCTCCACTTT
>.|TRBJ2-1|14|TRBD2|TRBV3-1/TRBV3-2
CASSFRRGGNEQFF
TGTGCCAGCAGCTTTCGCCGGGGGGGGAATGAGCAGTTCTTC
>.|TRBJ2-3|19|TRBD2|TRBV19
CASSNLPRTGGLSGDTQYF
TGTGCCAGTAGTAACCTCCCTCGGACGGGGGGTCTCTCAGGGGATACGCAGTATTTT
>.|TRBJ2-2|14|.|TRBV2
CASSASRGTGELFF
TGTGCCAGCAGTGCCAGCCGCGGCACCGGGGAGCTGTTTTTT
>few|TRBJ2-2|14|.|TRBV10-3
CAISEKAGTGELFF
TGTGCCATCAGTGAGAAAGCGGGCACCGGGGAGCTGTTTTTT
>.|TRBJ2-1|14|.|TRBV19
CASSISGQDNEQFF
TGTGCCAGTAGTATAAGCGGCCAAGACAATGAGCAGTTCTTC
>once|TRBJ1-1|14|TRBD1|TRBV6-9
CASSRDRGGTEAFF
TGTGCCAGCAGTCGTGACAGGGGCGGCACTGAAGCTTTCTTT
>.|TRBJ2-5|16|TRBD2|TRBV7-2
CASSPELAGGGETQYF
TGTGCCAGCAGCCCCGAACTAGCGGGGGGGGGAGAGACCCAGTACTTC
>.|TRBJ2-1|16|.|TRBV19
CASSMWARVLYNEQFF
TGTGCCAGTAGTATGTGGGCCAGGGTCCTGTACAATGAGCAGTTCTTC
>medium-sized|TRBJ1-4|16|TRBD1|TRBV2
CASSQTPGQSNEKLFF
TGTGCCAGCAGTCAAACTCCGGGACAGTCTAATGAAAAACTGTTTTTT
>.|TRBJ1-6|11|.|TRBV6-5
CASTENSPLHF
TGTGCCAGCACCGAGAATTCACCCCTCCACTTT
>once|TRBJ2-3|14|.|TRBV10-3
CATLAAASTDTQYF
TGTGCCACTTTAGCGGCTGCTAGCACAGATACGCAGTATTTT
>.|TRBJ2-6|17|.|TRBV10-2
CASKNREGIAGANVLTF
TGCGCCAGCAAAAACAGGGAGGGGATTGCCGGGGCCAACGTCCTGACTTTC
>.|TRBJ2-3|17|.|TRBV11-3
CASSNHLVFTSTDTQYF
TGTGCCAGCAGCAACCATCTGGTGTTCACTAGCACAGATACGCAGTATTTT
>.|TRBJ2-7|13|.|TRBV6-5
CASSRQVSGEQYF
TGTGCCAGCAGTCGTCAAGTTAGTGGCGAGCAGTACTTC
>.|TRBJ2-1|15|TRBD2|TRBV11-3
CASSLGRGGNNEQFF
TGTGCCAGCAGCTTAGGGCGGGGGGGCAACAATGAGCAGTTCTTC
>few|TRBJ2-3|20|TRBD2|TRBV6-1
CARRGLPGLAGGRGTDTQYF
TGTGCCCGCCGTGGGCTCCCGGGACTCGCGGGGGGGCGGGGCACAGATACGCAGTATTTT
>once|TRBJ2-3|17|.|TRBV18
CASSPAGSGVSTDTQYF
TGTGCCAGCTCACCAGCAGGATCCGGGGTTAGCACAGATACGCAGTATTTT
>.|TRBJ1-1|15|TRBD1|TRBV5-4
CASSPSDRANTEAFF
TGTGCCAGCAGCCCTTCAGACAGGGCGAACACTGAAGCTTTCTTT
>.|TRBJ1-2|13|.|TRBV5-1
CASSLEGGYGYTF
TGCGCCAGCAGCTTGGAAGGGGGATATGGCTACACCTTC
>.|TRBJ2-5|14|.|TRBV11-2
CASSLWTAQETQYF
TGTGCCAGCAGCTTATGGACAGCCCAAGAGACCCAGTACTTC
>.|TRBJ2-5|16|.|TRBV7-6
CASSLPTGQNQETQYF
TGTGCCAGCAGCTTACCCACCGGACAGAACCAAGAGACCCAGTACTTC
>.|TRBJ1-6|15|.|TRBV11-2
CASSLTGSYNSPLHF
TGTGCCAGCAGCTTAACGGGATCCTATAATTCACCCCTCCACTTT
>many|TRBJ1-2|14|TRBD1|TRBV4-1
CASSQDDRGIAYTF
TGCGCCAGCAGCCAAGACGACAGGGGTATCGCCTACACCTTC
>once|TRBJ2-5|15|TRBD2|TRBV3-1/TRBV3-2
CASSQIRLAQETQYF
TGTGCCAGCAGCCAGATAAGACTAGCGCAAGAGACCCAGTACTTC
>.|TRBJ1-6|15|.|TRBV4-2
CASSQGVQSNSPLHF
TGTGCCAGCAGCCAAGGTGTACAGTCTAATTCACCCCTCCACTTT
>.|TRBJ2-7|16|.|TRBV27
CASSLRSGTSSYEQYF
TGTGCCAGCAGTTTAAGGAGTGGAACAAGCTCCTACGAGCAGTACTTC
>few|TRBJ1-5|13|.|TRBV2
CASSETDNQPQHF
TGTGCCAGCAGTGAGACAGATAATCAGCCCCAGCATTTT